This T cell receptor beta chain was sequenced in a study of shared clonotypes between healthy human individuals. Germline V gene data show CDR1 as MDHEN and CDR2 as SYDVKM. CDR3 length: 15 residues. Trimming cost V 5 bases and J 1 base, with 12 bases left between them. Data came from immunoSEQ multiplex PCR; TCRdb stores just in-frame clones and leaves some out. The table includes 400,000 to 550,000 clones, 70% to 80% detected once. Everyone who donated was a Caucasian adult who lived in Nashville, Tennessee. Material: PBMCs. The chain has TRBV28 and TRBJ2-1; no firm D call. The source is a woman between 35 and 50 years old in good health. Some clones in this sample may be carry-over from other donors' samples. The CDR3 region is CASSDIGFSYNEQFF. The DNA of the CDR3 is TGTGCCAGCAGTGACATCGGATTTTCCTACAATGAGCAGTTCTTC.